This passage covers 9 T cell receptor beta chains from one sample sequenced in a study of Ad26.COV2.S vaccination and SARS-CoV-2 variants. Assay: immunoSEQ multiplex PCR; the TCRdb copy retains only in-frame clones and omits some. The data show 300,000 to 450,000 clones, about 90% seen once. The sample in question was peripheral blood, obtained after recovery from COVID-19. These receptor sequences come from a human donor who had recovered from COVID-19.

V gene TRBV5-6 combines with J gene TRBJ1-1; D not resolved. Per the germline V gene, CDR1 is SGHDT and CDR2 is YYEEEE. With 4 bases removed from V and 0 bases from J, the gap between germline ends came to 13 bases. The CDR3 totals 15 residues. The CDR3 sequence is CASSTGGLLNTEAFF. DNA of the CDR3: TGTGCCAGCAGCACTGGAGGCCTCCTGAACACTGAAGCTTTCTTT.

The chain couples TRBV7-3 to TRBJ2-7; weak D call: TRBD1 (5 bases). The V end was cut by 1 base, the J end by 2 bases, with 6 bases between. The germline CDR1 and CDR2 sequences are SGHTA and FQGTGA. This CDR3 spans 13 amino acids. In nucleotides, the CDR3 is TGTGCCAGCAGCTTAAAACAGGCCTACGAGCAGTACTTC. The encoded protein is CASSLKQAYEQYF.

V is TRBV29-1 and J is TRBJ2-2; no clear D. There are 13 residues in the CDR3. The V and J ends lost 3 bases and 2 bases respectively, with 7 bases between them. Germline CDR1 reads SQVTM; CDR2 reads ANQGSEA. The CDR3 DNA is TGCAGCGTTGATACAGCAAACACCGGGGAGCTGTTTTTT. Its translation: CSVDTANTGELFF.

The chain carries TRBV4-3 and TRBJ2-1, with 7 bases fitting TRBD1. Germline-derived CDR1 and CDR2 are LGHNA and YSLEER. J gave up 9 bases and V 6 bases, and 2 bases lay outside the gene matches. The CDR3 loop spans 11 amino acids. The chain's CDR3 is CASRAGGEQFF. The CDR3, as DNA: TGCGCCAGCAGGGCAGGGGGTGAGCAGTTCTTC.

This sequence joins TRBV5-1 and TRBJ2-7, with D tentatively TRBD1 (6 bases). Germline values: CDR1 SGHRS, CDR2 YFSETQ. The CDR3 is 14 amino acids. Trimming removed 4 bases from V and 0 bases from J, with 11 bases in between. CDR3 residues: CASSRTDSSYEQYF. The CDR3, as DNA: TGCGCCAGCAGCAGGACAGATAGCTCCTACGAGCAGTACTTC.

The V and J genes are TRBV9 and TRBJ2-1, with no clear D. There are 15 residues in the CDR3. V shed 0 bases and J shed 0 bases, with 7 bases lying between them. CDR1 and CDR2 (germline): SGDLS, YYNGEE. The CDR3 sequence: CASSVDTSSYNEQFF. The CDR3 DNA reads as TGTGCCAGCAGCGTAGACACGAGCTCCTACAATGAGCAGTTCTTC.

The V gene is TRBV3-1 (or the pseudogene TRBV3-2), the J gene TRBJ1-6, with no clear D. Germline V gene data show CDR1 as LGHDT and CDR2 as YNNKEL (reference sequence). V was shortened by 2 bases and J by 3 bases, with 5 bases between the two germline ends. This CDR3 is 14 amino acids long. CDR3 protein: CASSQTRYNSPLHF. The CDR3 DNA sequence: TGTGCCAGCAGCCAAACCCGCTATAATTCACCCCTCCACTTT.

The chain employs TRBV3-1 (or the pseudogene TRBV3-2) and TRBJ2-5; D is unresolved. V was clipped by 2 bases and J by 4 bases, with 5 bases between them. The germline gives CDR1 LGHDT, CDR2 YNNKEL (reference sequence). This CDR3 region has 12 residues. The CDR3 region is CASSQLRETQYF. The CDR3 DNA reads TGTGCCAGCAGCCAACTACGAGAGACCCAGTACTTC.

The chain links TRBV29-1 to TRBJ2-5; the match to TRBD2 covers 10 bases. Germline CDR1 and CDR2: SQVTM and ANQGSEA. V shed 4 bases and J 1 base; nucleotides not matched to a gene: 9. The CDR3 totals 16 residues. CDR3 in DNA: TGCAGCGTTGCCCGAGCTAGCGGGGGCCCCCAAGAGACCCAGTACTTC. This sequence encodes CSVARASGGPQETQYF.